Only a few counts were recorded for the clone carrying this TCR beta chain. The time point: pre-sensitization, week 0. Treatment here: therapeutic diphenylcyclopropenone sensitization with weekly scalp DPC. The record originates from a study of human T cells and chemical hapten exposure. The wider study: DPC at 0.01% went onto the upper back in patch tests, read at 6 days.

The library tagged individual cDNA molecules with unique molecular identifiers. TCRdb passed the RACE reads through MiXCR, listing each CDR3 protein once. The sample records 250,000 or so distinct CDR3 sequences, 7% to 10% being singletons. The clonotype comes from a woman aged 40 to 50 with alopecia areata. Some clones in this sample may be carry-over from other donors' samples. The source material was whole blood, sampled in connection with sensitization to the hapten diphenylcyclopropenone (DPC).

In nucleotides, the CDR3 is TGTGCCCCCGGGGGGCTGAGCACCGGGGAGCTGTTTTTT. Encoded protein: CAPGGLSTGELFF. The genes are TRBV7-9 and TRBJ2-2; tentatively, D is TRBD2 (7 bases). The CDR3 has 13 amino acids. The germline gives CDR1 SEHNR, CDR2 FQNEAQ (reference sequence). V was trimmed by 11 bases and J by 4 bases, leaving 14 bases between them. Variable domain in full (rest from reference TRBV7-9 and TRBJ2-2): DTGVSQNPRHKITKRGQNVTFRCDPISEHNRLYWYRQTLGQGPEFLTYFQNEAQLEKSRLLSDRFSAERPKGSFSTLEIQRTEQGDSAMYLCAPGGLSTGELFFGEGSRLTVL.